This TCR beta chain derives from a study of T cells after yellow fever vaccination (dated by TCRdb to between 2018 and 2020). In terms of the full investigation: The SMART-Seq v4 Ultra Low Input RNA kit was used to prepare libraries from fractions with low cell numbers. To follow T-cell clones before and after primary and booster YFV17D yellow fever vaccination, bulk TCR alpha and beta repertoires were sequenced over time. Two healthy male donors made up the cohort, one aged 18 to 30 years and the other aged 30 to 39 years. Blood samples were taken at several timepoints before and after primary and secondary immunization, and bulk PBMC replicates and cell subsets were isolated.

The paper's findings and limits, for the study overall: The study included only a couple of donors, which limits how far the findings can be generalized. Most clones expanded after primary vaccination were re-detected after the booster (approximately 95% of CD4 and 88% of CD8), suggesting broad memory maintenance. The secondary T-cell response was weaker than the primary response but faster, peaking on day 5 instead of day 15. A small share of clonotypes occurred in both CD4 and CD8 compartments, likely arising from convergent recombination. FACS-sorted repertoires could contain abundant contaminating clonotypes from the bulk population, so computational filtering was required.

On this clonotype itself: Its antigen is unknown. Base qualities are missing; no much larger clone stands one base away.

What this sample's treatment or condition label stands for: live attenuated yellow fever vaccine strain. Two biological replicates of bulk PBMCs were collected at each blood-draw timepoint. A standard Ficoll-Paque protocol was used to isolate PBMCs from peripheral blood. TriZol was used to extract RNA from bulk PBMCs, CD4 and CD8 fractions, and dextramer-positive and dextramer-negative fractions. Synthesis of TCR cDNA relied on 5'RACE template switching, a step that introduced a universal primer site along with unique molecular identifiers. cDNA synthesis was primed from both the TCR alpha and TCR beta constant segments. Two PCR steps were used to amplify libraries, with sample barcodes and sequencing adapters being added in the second step. Sequencing of libraries was done on Illumina HiSeq 2500 (2x100 bp) or NovaSeq (2x150 bp). The authors processed their data as follows. Reads were demultiplexed and collapsed into UMI consensus sequences with MIGEC, and V(D)J alignment was performed with MiXCR. Vaccine-responding clonotypes were defined with edgeR using replicate PBMC samples, requiring FDR below 0.01 and a log2 fold change above 5 up to day 15. Each bulk clonotype was labeled CD4 or CD8 based on which sequenced repertoire, CD4 or CD8, contained the clonotype at higher abundance. TCRdb's own reprocessing of the public reads used fastp at Q25 and MiXCR and kept productive beta chains. Merged by CDR3 protein, the rows form single entries marked with the most common genes and DNA. TCRdb's processing, not the authors', yielded these V and J calls. Counted in this sample were about 630,000 distinct CDR3 sequences; about 12% of them appeared once. The ten top clones hold about 15% of the sample.

This clonotype was sampled from a man under 40 who received the YFV17D yellow fever vaccine. The specimen comprised PBMCs, sampled on the day of the yellow fever booster vaccination.

The DNA sequence is given as TGTGCCAGCACCCCCGGGCGGGGGGCGCGGACTGAAGCTTTCTTT. Translated, it gives CASTPGRGARTEAFF. Recombination connected TRBV6-1 to TRBJ1-1; D gene: possibly TRBD1, on 6 matching bases. The CDR3, from cysteine to phenylalanine, totals 15 residues. The CDR3 DNA has 45 bases and is translated from base 1. The germline V gene encodes CDR1 MNHNS and CDR2 SASEGT. The germline ends are 20 bases apart after V is trimmed by 7 bases and J by 5 bases.